This T cell receptor (beta chain) was sequenced during a study of T cells in localized non-small cell lung cancer. Generated by immunoSEQ multiplex PCR, the TCRdb table keeps only in-frame clones and is missing some. The table lists roughly 30,000 clones, approximately 90% of them singletons. The source material was peripheral blood, sampled before any cancer treatment. This clonotype was sampled from a female donor of 60 years or more with stage III squamous cell lung carcinoma.

The CDR3 is CASSLEFTLDTQYF. For the CDR3, the DNA is TGTGCCAGCAGCTTAGAATTTACCCTGGATACGCAGTATTTT. The rearrangement links TRBV7-2 to TRBJ2-3; D not resolved. V dropped 1 base and J dropped 6 bases, with 11 bases sitting between them. The length of the CDR3 is 14 residues. The germline V gene has CDR1 SGHTA and CDR2 FQGNSA. Full variable domain (missing parts from reference TRBV7-2 and TRBJ2-3): GAGVSQSPSNKVTEKGKDVELRCDPISGHTALYWYRQSLGQGLEFLIYFQGNSAPDKSGLPSDRFSAERTGGSVSTLTIQRTQQEDSAVYLCASSLEFTLDTQYFGPGTRLTVL.